This T cell receptor beta chain was obtained from a study of T cells after yellow fever vaccination. Study as a whole: Fractions with few cells were prepared using SMART-Seq v4 Ultra Low Input.

Study outcomes and limitations: Post-booster samples contained most primary-vaccination clones (more than 95% CD4, about 90% CD8). The secondary response was weaker, and its peak arrived faster, on day 5 versus 15.

A 5'RACE template-switching step, the method used to make TCR cDNA, added a universal primer site and UMIs. TCRdb fed the 5' RACE reads into MiXCR, producing one record per CDR3 protein. The table lists over 200,000 distinct CDR3 sequences, around 6.7% of them singletons. Per the germline V gene, CDR1 is LNHDA and CDR2 is SQIVND (reference sequence). This CDR3 is built from 14 residues. V lost 11 bases, J lost 0 bases, and 16 bases lay in between. In the case of this clonotype: The antigen is unknown.

The TCR was taken from a man aged 30-40 years who received the YFV17D yellow fever vaccine. The source was CD4+ T cells sorted from PBMCs, collected on the day of the yellow fever booster vaccination. The rearrangement uses TRBV19 and TRBJ2-5; D perhaps matches TRBD2 (5 bases). The CDR3, as DNA: TGTGCCTTAGGGAGACGCCGGTACCAAGAGACCCAGTACTTC. Protein product: CALGRRRYQETQYF.